The sequence of this TCR beta chain was determined in a study of PD-L1 blockade in urothelial cancer (dated by TCRdb to 2015 to 2018). The study in broad terms: All patients started therapy around 2014 and received atezolizumab 1,200 mg intravenously every 3 weeks. About 90% of the roughly 29 patients were males with bladder-origin urothelial cancer, and about 65% of the 29 reported a prior smoking history. An ECOG performance status of 0 or 1 was recorded for the patients, and 0 to 3 prior chemotherapy regimens had been received by the patients. Blood samples were analyzed at 3 weeks after treatment start (second dose) and at 6 weeks after treatment start. A median of about 150,000 T cells and 80,000 to 100,000 unique TCRs was obtained from blood samples, and a median clonality of approximately 0.077 was observed. Somatic, immune and clinical correlates of response to PD-L1 blockade with atezolizumab in urothelial cancer were the focus of an exploratory multi-omic analysis. Pretreatment tumor samples and matched peripheral blood, collected serially before and after atezolizumab treatment, underwent TCR sequencing. Durable clinical benefit was defined as progression-free survival longer than 6 months, and TCR features were also tested against progression-free and overall survival. Whole exome sequencing and RNA sequencing of pretreatment tumors were performed alongside TCR sequencing in the same patients. Durable clinical benefit was achieved by nine patients but not by the remaining 20. Pretreatment blood TCR-seq was available for 30 or so patients, at least one posttreatment blood collection was obtained for around 25 patients, and tumor TCR-seq was available for around 25 patients.

The research as a whole found: Improved progression-free and overall survival was associated with having pretreatment peripheral blood TCR clonality below the median. At 3 weeks after the start of treatment, tumor-associated TCR clones in peripheral blood had expanded more in patients with durable benefit (n ≈ 20, p = 0.022). Small sample size (n ≈ 30) and many exploratory analyses mean the results are intended to be hypothesis-generating.

Of note for this clone: No antigen is known for it. No per-base quality is available; no much larger clone lies one base away.

The time point label here, explained by the study, means: peripheral blood 6 weeks after treatment start. The cohort comprised 25 to 35 patients with locally advanced or metastatic urothelial carcinoma treated at Memorial Sloan Kettering on a trial protocol. Peripheral blood mononuclear cells were collected pretreatment and during treatment, with between 1 and 8 total time points per patient. The Qiagen DNeasy Blood extraction kit was used to purify genomic DNA from total PBMCs and tumor samples. PBMCs were collected pretreatment and during treatment, and were isolated and stored as previously described. Synthetic TCR analog templates were spiked into each PCR to estimate absolute template abundance from read counts. TCRbeta CDR3 regions were amplified from genomic DNA with bias-controlled V and J gene primers using the immunoSEQ assay. Rearranged TCRbeta segments were sequenced at approximately 20X coverage. As for the original processing: Sequencing errors were corrected by clustering, and CDR3s were annotated against IMGT so that V, D and J genes could be assigned. Downstream analyses used only productive TCRbeta rearrangements and left out out-of-frame or stop-codon sequences. Clonality was computed as one minus Shannon entropy normalized by the log of the number of unique productive sequences. Clones differing between time points or between blood and tumor were identified using Fisher's exact test with Benjamini-Hochberg correction, with an adjusted p below 0.01 applied as the threshold. TCRdb retrieved this table from immuneACCESS and kept in-frame rearrangements only. Not all clones are present; in checked studies, unresolved V genes account for under half, and no reason is known for the remainder. V, J and clone size are those of that table, while D and trimming were read from the DNA. In all, the sample holds about 120,000 clones, and around 89% of those were seen once. Jointly, the top ten make up 1.5% to 2% of the sample.

This sample comprised PBMCs, obtained around atezolizumab (anti-PD-L1) treatment. The source of this sequence is a man aged 55-75 years with urothelial cancer.

The CDR3 amino acid sequence is: CASRPAGSGNTIYF. The DNA sequence is as follows: TGTGCCAGCAGACCAGCGGGATCTGGAAACACCATATATTTT. The rearrangement combines TRBV7-2 with TRBJ1-3, with an unclear D gene assignment. V lost 6 bases and J lost 1 base; the stretch between them is 10 bases long. Spanning cysteine to phenylalanine, the CDR3 consists of 14 amino acids. Only CDR3 DNA remains: 42 bases, in frame from the first base. CDR1 and CDR2 are drawn from the germline V gene: SGHTA, FQGNSA. The variable domain in full, with residues beyond the CDR3 obtained from the reference TRBV7-2 and TRBJ1-3 genes, is GAGVSQSPSNKVTEKGKDVELRCDPISGHTALYWYRQSLGQGLEFLIYFQGNSAPDKSGLPSDRFSAERTGGSVSTLTIQRTQQEDSAVYLCASRPAGSGNTIYFGEGSWLTVV.